This T cell receptor (beta chain) was recovered during a study of blood T cell repertoires in COVID-19. Overall study context: Spain, Italy and the United States supplied samples that represented acute and convalescent COVID-19. T cells, B-cell-depleted T cells, or PBMCs provided the cDNA or gDNA that served as material.

The CDR3 has 12 residues. The germline V and J ends were trimmed by 0 bases and 3 bases, with 3 bases remaining between them. Germline assignment: CDR1 MNHEY and CDR2 SVGEGT. Only in-frame clones appear in the TCRdb table, and some are missing; sequencing was by immunoSEQ multiplex PCR. The repertoire holds 29,000 or so clones, with approximately 80% as singletons. The sequencing sample was made of peripheral blood. The gene calls are TRBV6-2 or TRBV6-3 and TRBJ2-7, with no clear D. The TCR comes from a woman in her 70s with acute or convalescent COVID-19. In nucleotides, the CDR3 is TGTGCCAGCAGTTACTCCAACTACGAGCAGTACTTC. Translation: CASSYSNYEQYF.